This T cell receptor beta chain was found in a study of early T cells in non-severe SARS-CoV-2 infection. Study-level information: Chains from this unsorted whole-blood bulk RNA could not be paired.

Unique molecular identifiers were affixed to single, distinct cDNA molecules. TCRdb passed the 5' RACE reads through MiXCR, listing each CDR3 protein once. This table holds tens of thousands of distinct CDR3 sequences, 12% found once. This clonotype was recorded at least ten times. J gave up 2 bases and V 1 base, and 5 bases lay outside the gene matches. Germline CDR1 reads SGHAT; CDR2 reads FQNNGV. The CDR3 sequence is 16 residues long. The chain is built from TRBV11-2 and TRBJ2-7, with 10 positions matching TRBD2. Sequencing was carried out using whole blood. This clonotype was obtained from an adult who was a healthcare worker with PCR-confirmed SARS-CoV-2 infection or an uninfected control (not recorded which). CDR3 sequence (DNA): TGTGCCAGCAGCTTAGTGATTAGCGGGGGGACCTACGAGCAGTACTTC. Translating gives CASSLVISGGTYEQYF.